The T cell receptor beta chain described here comes from a study of identical twins. Study-level findings and limits: Clonotypes of the beta chain that were abundant in cord blood carried fewer insertions (memory repertoires showed none).

TCRdb re-called the 5' RACE reads through MiXCR, storing one row per CDR3 protein. The sample comprises fewer than 250,000 distinct CDR3 sequences, 6% to 8.5% of which are singletons, and under 7% rests with the top ten. In the case of this clonotype: The antigen remains unidentified.

CDR3 length equals 18 residues. Unmatched junction bases numbered 9, after V lost 5 bases and J lost 0 bases. Germline CDR1 reads SGHVS; CDR2 reads FQNEAQ. These data were likewise used in another study, on yellow fever vaccine responses in identical twins.

Input material: CD8+ T cells sorted from blood. The rearrangement uses TRBV7-8 and TRBJ2-6; 8 bases are shared with TRBD2. The TCR was taken from a young woman in good health. CDR3 residues: CASSNPPLADSGANVLTF. CDR3 DNA: TGTGCCAGCAGCAACCCCCCACTAGCGGACTCTGGGGCCAACGTCCTGACTTTC.